The clone carrying this T cell receptor beta chain was detected ten times or more. As yet, its antigen is unknown. The sample is drawn from a study of T cells after yellow fever vaccination. Study-wide context: When fractions had low cell numbers, they were prepared with SMART-Seq v4 Ultra Low Input.

The CDR3 extends over 13 amino acids. The germline V gene encodes CDR1 ENHRY and CDR2 SYGVKD. V dropped 8 bases and J dropped 0 bases, with 10 bases sitting between them. The authors made TCR cDNA by 5'RACE template switching, adding a universal primer site and UMIs. TCRdb re-called the 5' RACE reads through MiXCR, storing one row per CDR3 protein. Of over 130,000 distinct CDR3 sequences listed, about 7.7% are singletons. Study results and caveats: Overall, a small share of clonotypes was seen in both CD4 and CD8 compartments.

This receptor was obtained from a man between 25 and 39 years old who received the YFV17D yellow fever vaccine. This rearrangement joins TRBV10-3 to TRBJ1-1; D is unclear. The material sequenced was CD4+ T cells sorted from PBMCs, taken 5 days after the yellow fever booster vaccination. This chain's CDR3 is CAIHGGVNTEAFF. CDR3 sequence (DNA): TGTGCCATCCATGGTGGGGTGAACACTGAAGCTTTCTTT.